This TCR beta chain was sequenced for a study of CD8 T cells in ankylosing spondylitis. This clonotype has just a few counts. The antigen is not known. V dropped 5 bases and J dropped 4; count of bases not matched to a gene: 3. This CDR3 spans 15 amino acids. The study's findings and limits: Disease-linked clones, CD8+, were relatively rare in peripheral blood. The study looked at matched synovial fluid samples from ankylosing spondylitis patients. Disease-linked clones were reported to be significantly enriched there. One TCR beta motif, made up of eight highly homologous variants, appeared characteristic of ankylosing spondylitis blood.

Quantitative barcoded 5'-RACE was used to prepare TCR beta libraries. TCRdb itself ran the 5' RACE reads through MiXCR, one entry per CDR3 protein. The sample records 400,000 or so distinct CDR3 sequences, roughly 26% being singletons. The receptor comes from a male donor with ankylosing spondylitis. The rearrangement joins TRBV12-3 or TRBV12-4 to TRBJ2-1; 12 bases agree with TRBD2. The specimen sequenced was blood, either unsorted or a sorted T cell fraction (not recorded which). This chain's CDR3 is CASSGTSGHYNEQFF. CDR3 DNA: TGTGCCAGCAGTGGGACTAGCGGGCATTACAATGAGCAGTTCTTC.